This entry lists 18 T cell receptor beta chains sequenced from one sample in a study of cytomegalovirus exposure and HLA in healthy donors. Primers: 60 Vbeta forward and 13 Jbeta reverse. The table came from immunoSEQ multiplex PCR; TCRdb's copy has only in-frame clones and leaves some out. This table has some 200,000 clones, about four fifths appearing once. Sample: PBMCs. These receptors were obtained from a man aged 50-59 years in good health and CMV-seronegative.

The rearrangement uses TRBV18 and TRBJ1-1; D not certain. Germline lookup yields CDR1 KGHSH and CDR2 LQKENI. The V gene lost 3 bases and the J gene lost 3 bases, with 23 bases spanning the gap. The length of the CDR3 is 18 residues. The CDR3 loop is CASSPREGRAQEDTEAFF. The CDR3 nucleotides are TGTGCCAGCTCACCCCGAGAAGGCCGGGCTCAGGAGGACACTGAAGCTTTCTTT.

This clone was counted only a few times. The chain uses TRBV6-1 and TRBJ1-5, with unresolved D. Per germline, CDR1 MNHNS and CDR2 SASEGT. This CDR3 spans 13 amino acids. Trimming cost V 7 bases and J 5 bases, with 12 bases left between them. CDR3 amino acids: CASNPGNDQPQHF. CDR3 DNA: TGTGCCAGCAATCCGGGAAATGATCAGCCCCAGCATTTT.

This chain joins TRBV5-1 and TRBJ1-3, with a tentative D call TRBD1 (6 bases). V lost 7 bases and J lost 0, with 17 bases in between. This CDR3 spans 16 amino acids. In germline, CDR1 is SGHRS, CDR2 YFSETQ. The CDR3 here is CASALEQGYSGNTIYF. The DNA of the CDR3 is TGCGCCAGCGCGTTGGAACAGGGATACTCTGGAAACACCATATATTTT.

The chain recombines TRBV2 with TRBJ2-1; 8 nucleotides line up with TRBD1. J lost 2 bases, V lost 5 bases, and 8 bases had no gene match. The CDR3 is made up of 16 amino acids. CDR1 SNHLY and CDR2 FYNNEI come from the germline V gene. The CDR3 loop is CASSTHRGNTYNEQFF. In nucleotides, the CDR3 is TGTGCCAGCAGTACCCACAGGGGGAACACCTACAATGAGCAGTTCTTC.

V usage is TRBV19 and J usage is TRBJ2-7, with D unresolved. Looked up from germline, CDR1 is LNHDA and CDR2 is SQIVND (reference sequence). The CDR3 is 14 residues long. Deletions cut 3 bases from V and 2 bases from J, with 11 bases between. CDR3 DNA sequence: TGTGCCAGTAGTATTATTACTCCGCCCTACGAGCAGTACTTC. Encoded protein: CASSIITPPYEQYF.

The chain combines TRBV19 with TRBJ2-5, with 8 bases aligning to TRBD1. This CDR3 region has 14 residues. V trimming: 4 bases; J trimming: 6 bases; junction bases outside the gene matches: 7. The germline V gene encodes CDR1 LNHDA and CDR2 SQIVND (reference sequence). The CDR3 nucleotides are TGTGCCAGTAGTACTCGTCAGGGGGCCAAGACCCAGTACTTC. This gives the protein CASSTRQGAKTQYF. The variable domain in full, completed from reference TRBV19 and TRBJ2-5, reads DGGITQSPKYLFRKEGQNVTLSCEQNLNHDAMYWYRQDPGQGLRLIYYSQIVNDFQKGDIAEGYSVSREKKESFPLTVTSAQKNPTAFYLCASSTRQGAKTQYFGPGTRLLVL.

The chain joins TRBV5-8 to TRBJ1-1; D is unclear. The length of the CDR3 is 13 residues. Germline V gene data show CDR1 as SGHTS and CDR2 as YDEGEE. V lost 1 base and J lost 6, with 10 bases in between. CDR3 protein: CASSLIRTAEAFF. The CDR3 DNA sequence: TGTGCCAGCAGCTTGATCCGTACGGCTGAAGCTTTCTTT.

The chain links TRBV18 to TRBJ1-1; 7 nucleotides agree with TRBD1. The V gene end was trimmed by 5 bases and the J gene end by 1 base; junction bases not matched to a gene: 1. There are 13 residues in the CDR3. Germline V gene sequence: CDR1 KGHSH, CDR2 LQKENI. In nucleotides, the CDR3 is TGTGCCAGCTCATCAGGGGGGAACACTGAAGCTTTCTTT. Residues: CASSSGGNTEAFF.

The gene calls are TRBV7-2 and TRBJ2-7; TRBD2 matches 11 bases. The germline gives CDR1 SGHTA, CDR2 FQGNSA. Losses at the gene ends were 5 bases for V and 3 bases for J; bases not matched to a gene: 3. CDR3 size: 14 residues. The CDR3 is CASSGTSGYYEQYF. DNA for the CDR3: TGTGCCAGCAGCGGGACTAGCGGTTACTACGAGCAGTACTTC.

The chain combines TRBV7-2 with TRBJ2-5; the match to TRBD1 covers 9 bases. From germline, CDR1 is SGHTA and CDR2 FQGNSA. Germline trimming cut 1 base from V and 6 bases from J; bases unmatched to any gene: 6. This CDR3 contains 15 residues. This chain's CDR3 is CASSLDRGLSKTQYF. The CDR3 DNA reads TGTGCCAGCAGCTTAGACAGGGGGCTATCAAAGACCCAGTACTTC.

This chain joins TRBV6-5 and TRBJ2-3; TRBD2 might be the D (5 bases). This CDR3 comprises 14 residues. Germline V gene lookup returns CDR1 MNHEY and CDR2 SVGAGI. V was pared by 6 bases and J by 0 bases, with 10 bases between. The CDR3 loop reads CASRRASSTDTQYF. The CDR3 DNA follows: TGTGCCAGCAGGCGGGCCTCTAGCACAGATACGCAGTATTTT.

The V call is TRBV6-5, the J call TRBJ2-2, with TRBD1 matching 8 bases. Trimming removed 1 base from V and 1 base from J; junction bases left unmatched: 2. The CDR3 has 16 residues. CDR1 is MNHEY and CDR2 is SVGAGI in the germline V gene. This CDR3 reads CASSYFGQGNTGELFF. The CDR3, as DNA: TGTGCCAGCAGTTACTTCGGACAGGGGAACACCGGGGAGCTGTTTTTT.

The V and J genes are TRBV7-6 and TRBJ2-5, with a possible D match to TRBD1 (7 bases). CDR1 and CDR2 from the germline V gene are SGHVS and FNYEAQ. Trimming removed 5 bases from V and 5 bases from J, with 18 bases in between. The CDR3 loop spans 15 amino acids. The CDR3 protein is CASSLPGGTGETQYF. The DNA of the CDR3 is TGTGCCAGCAGCCTCCCAGGGGGGACCGGGGAGACCCAGTACTTC.

The J gene is TRBJ2-5, the V gene TRBV5-1; 12 nucleotides align to TRBD2. The CDR3 has 16 amino acids. Germline trimming cut 4 bases from V and 1 base from J; bases unmatched to any gene: 5. The germline V gene encodes CDR1 SGHRS and CDR2 YFSETQ. The CDR3 sequence is CASSVSSGGGQETQYF. DNA of the CDR3: TGCGCCAGCAGCGTTTCTAGCGGGGGGGGCCAAGAGACCCAGTACTTC.

The rearrangement links TRBV6-5 to TRBJ1-2; D is uncertain. In germline, CDR1 is MNHEY, CDR2 SVGAGI. The CDR3 totals 15 residues. V was shortened by 0 bases and J by 6 bases, with 14 bases between the two germline ends. CDR3 nucleotide sequence: TGTGCCAGCAGTTACTCTCCCGGGTTATCAGATGGCTACACCTTC. It encodes CASSYSPGLSDGYTF.

CDR3: CASSLGQAPTDTQYF. The CDR3 DNA reads TGCGCCAGCAGCTTGGGACAGGCCCCCACAGATACGCAGTATTTT. The genes are TRBV5-1 and TRBJ2-3, with D maybe TRBD1 (6 bases). Trimming cost V 0 bases and J 2 bases, with 10 bases left between them. The germline V gene has CDR1 SGHRS and CDR2 YFSETQ. This CDR3 is 15 amino acids long.

This chain joins TRBV18 and TRBJ2-7; D is unclear. CDR3 length: 16 amino acids. V was trimmed by 1 base and J by 6 bases, leaving 19 bases between them. From germline, CDR1 is KGHSH and CDR2 LQKENI. Here the CDR3 reads CASSPHSPGPVGEQYF. CDR3 in DNA: TGTGCCAGCTCACCACACTCTCCAGGTCCGGTCGGCGAGCAGTACTTC.

V is TRBV9 and J is TRBJ2-1; D is perhaps TRBD2 (5 bases). This CDR3 has 13 amino acids. Germline CDR1 SGDLS, CDR2 YYNGEE. V was clipped by 1 base and J by 9 bases, with 11 bases between them. The CDR3: CASSVKLVGEQFF. CDR3 DNA: TGTGCCAGCAGCGTAAAACTAGTCGGTGAGCAGTTCTTC. Supplemented by reference TRBV9 and TRBJ2-1, the full variable domain reads DSGVTQTPKHLITATGQRVTLRCSPRSGDLSVYWYQQSLDQGLQFLIQYYNGEERAKGNILERFSAQQFPDLHSELNLSSLELGDSALYFCASSVKLVGEQFFGPGTRLTVL.